Listed here are 20 T cell receptor beta chains from one sample, sequenced in a study of identical twins. TCRdb itself ran the 5' RACE reads through MiXCR, one entry per CDR3 protein. Of about 500,000 distinct CDR3 sequences in the sample, over 11% were seen once. The sample also formed part of further work on yellow fever vaccine responses in identical twins.

The material sequenced was CD4+ T cells sorted from blood. The receptors were sampled from a woman in her late teens or twenties in good health.

This clonotype was detected ten times or more. This rearrangement joins TRBV5-1 to TRBJ2-1; TRBD2 is a possible D gene (5 bases). This CDR3 has 15 amino acids. Germline values: CDR1 SGHRS, CDR2 YFSETQ. V was trimmed by 0 bases and J by 7 bases, leaving 14 bases between them. CDR3 nucleotide sequence: TGCGCCAGCAGCTTGGTGGCAAGCGGTATTAATGAGCAGTTCTTC. As protein: CASSLVASGINEQFF. Complete variable domain (other parts from reference TRBV5-1 and TRBJ2-1): KAGVTQTPRYLIKTRGQQVTLSCSPISGHRSVSWYQQTPGQGLQFLFEYFSETQRNKGNFPGRFSGRQFSNSRSEMNVSTLELGDSALYLCASSLVASGINEQFFGPGTRLTVL.

The rearrangement uses TRBV7-8 and TRBJ2-7; tentatively, D is TRBD1 or TRBD2 (5 bases each). The CDR3 runs to 15 residues. V dropped 1 base and J dropped 4 bases, with 14 bases sitting between them. CDR1 and CDR2 from the germline V gene are SGHVS and FQNEAQ. CDR3 amino acids: CASSLGPGTRYEQYF. The CDR3 DNA follows: TGTGCCAGCAGCTTAGGGCCGGGGACCAGGTACGAGCAGTACTTC.

This clonotype has at least ten counts. The V gene is TRBV7-8, the J gene TRBJ2-3, with D perhaps TRBD1 (6 bases). The CDR3 spans 17 residues. V was clipped by 1 base and J by 4 bases, with 18 bases between them. CDR1 and CDR2 (germline): SGHVS, FQNEAQ. The CDR3 nucleotides are TGTGCCAGCAGCTTAGGGGAAGACTGGGGGCACGCAGATACGCAGTATTTT. This codes for CASSLGEDWGHADTQYF. The variable domain in full, completed from reference TRBV7-8 and TRBJ2-3, reads GAGVSQSPRYKVAKRGQDVALRCDPISGHVSLFWYQQALGQGPEFLTYFQNEAQLDKSGLPSDRFFAERPEGSVSTLKIQRTQQEDSAVYLCASSLGEDWGHADTQYFGPGTRLTVL.

This chain joins TRBV5-1 and TRBJ2-3, with TRBD2 identical over 14 bases. The CDR3 runs 17 residues. Germline V gene data show CDR1 as SGHRS and CDR2 as YFSETQ. V was clipped by 4 bases and J by 1 base; unmatched bases: 5. CDR3 in DNA: TGCGCCAGCAGCCCGTGGACTAGCGGGGGGCGCACAGATACGCAGTATTTT. Protein sequence: CASSPWTSGGRTDTQYF.

This clonotype was detected only a few times. In DNA form, the CDR3 reads TGTGCCAGCAGTTTATTTGGTAGCGGGAGGTCCTCCACAGATACGCAGTATTTT. Protein: CASSLFGSGRSSTDTQYF. The V and J genes are TRBV28 and TRBJ2-3; 10 positions agree with TRBD2. Germline V CDR1 and CDR2: MDHEN, SYDVKM. This CDR3 spans 18 amino acids. Trimming cost V 1 base and J 2 bases; bases outside gene matches: 9.

The chain uses TRBV28 and TRBJ2-7, with unresolved D. The CDR3 spans 11 residues. Trimming removed 5 bases at V and 5 bases at J, with 7 bases between. Germline V lookup: CDR1 MDHEN, CDR2 SYDVKM. DNA for the CDR3: TGTGCCAGCAGTGATGTGAACGAGCAGTACTTC. Translated, it gives CASSDVNEQYF.

This clonotype was counted only a few times. The chain carries TRBV10-1 and TRBJ2-1, with 12 bases fitting TRBD2. The V gene end was trimmed by 3 bases and the J gene end by 5 bases; junction bases not matched to a gene: 2. CDR3 length: 15 residues. The V gene's germline CDR1 is WNHNN and CDR2 SYGVQD (reference sequence). CDR3: CASSDRTSGDNEQFF. The CDR3 coding sequence is TGCGCCAGCAGTGATAGGACTAGCGGGGACAATGAGCAGTTCTTC.

DNA for the CDR3: TGTGCCAGCAGCTTTCGGGGTAGCGGGGCTAGTGAGCAGTTCTTC. Translated: CASSFRGSGASEQFF. V is TRBV7-2 and J is TRBJ2-1; 8 bases match TRBD2. Germline V lookup: CDR1 SGHTA, CDR2 FQGNSA. Trimming at V came to 3 bases and at J to 9 bases, leaving 10 bases not matched to a gene. This CDR3 spans 15 amino acids.

This clonotype was seen only a few times. This rearrangement joins TRBV4-3 to TRBJ2-7; tentatively, D is TRBD1 (5 bases). V lost 0 bases and J lost 4, with 16 bases in between. This CDR3 has 16 amino acids. Germline assignment: CDR1 LGHNA and CDR2 YSLEER. The CDR3 spells CASSQDSNGAEYEQYF. The CDR3 DNA reads as TGCGCCAGCAGCCAAGATAGCAATGGGGCGGAGTACGAGCAGTACTTC.

This clonotype showed up just a few times. This chain connects TRBV11-1 to TRBJ2-2; D may match TRBD1 or TRBD2 (5 bases each). V lost 5 bases and J 1 base, leaving 17 bases between the germline ends. The germline CDR1 and CDR2 sequences are SGHAT and FQDESV (reference sequence). The CDR3 sequence is 17 residues long. Here the CDR3 reads CASSMGRRGQNTGELFF. CDR3 bases: TGTGCCAGCAGCATGGGACGGCGTGGGCAGAACACCGGGGAGCTGTTTTTT.

J is TRBJ2-1 and V is TRBV9; D tentatively fits TRBD1 or TRBD2 (7 bases each). Germline V gene data show CDR1 as SGDLS and CDR2 as YYNGEE. The CDR3 covers 18 residues. With 4 bases removed from V and 10 bases from J, the gap between germline ends came to 30 bases. The CDR3 region is CASSPQPGGGTDLREQFF. The CDR3 DNA is TGTGCCAGCAGCCCACAGCCTGGGGGGGGGACAGACCTAAGAGAGCAGTTCTTC.

The sample holds a few counts of this clonotype. This sequence joins TRBV11-1 and TRBJ2-1, with TRBD2 as a possible D gene (5 bases). Trimming removed 1 base at V and 5 bases at J, with 18 bases between. The germline gives CDR1 SGHAT, CDR2 FQDESV (reference sequence). The CDR3 loop spans 17 amino acids. CDR3 nucleotide sequence: TGTGCCAGCAGCTTAGTTGGGTGGCGTAGCGCTAACAATGAGCAGTTCTTC. This translates into CASSLVGWRSANNEQFF.

There are a few counts of this clonotype. The rearrangement uses TRBV6-5 and TRBJ2-7, with 8 bases identical to TRBD1. J lost 5 bases, V lost 4 bases, and 10 bases had no gene match. Germline values: CDR1 MNHEY, CDR2 SVGAGI. The CDR3 consists of 15 residues. The CDR3 spells CASSFGGQGFNEQYF. The CDR3 bases are TGTGCCAGCAGTTTCGGTGGACAGGGTTTCAACGAGCAGTACTTC.

This clonotype occurred a few times. This chain joins TRBV28 and TRBJ1-3; D unresolved. In germline, CDR1 is MDHEN, CDR2 SYDVKM. CDR3 length: 16 amino acids. Trimming shortened V by 1 base and J by 0 bases, and 10 bases separated the two germline ends. The CDR3 DNA follows: TGTGCCAGCAGTTTATCAGGTCTTTCCTCTGGAAACACCATATATTTT. Its protein product is CASSLSGLSSGNTIYF.

The rearrangement uses TRBV4-3 and TRBJ2-5, with D perhaps given as TRBD1 or TRBD2 (5 bases each). Per the germline V gene, CDR1 is LGHNA and CDR2 is YSLEER. This CDR3 comprises 14 residues. The germline V and J ends were trimmed by 1 base and 5 bases, with 11 bases remaining between them. The CDR3 region has the DNA TGCGCCAGCAGCCAAGGGGGACGCGGGGAGACCCAGTACTTC. This sequence encodes CASSQGGRGETQYF.

V and J are TRBV28 and TRBJ2-7, with a tentative D call TRBD2 (7 bases). Trimming stripped 5 bases from V and 3 bases from J, with 17 bases between. Germline V CDR1 and CDR2: MDHEN, SYDVKM. This CDR3 is built from 15 residues. The CDR3, as DNA: TGTGCCAGCAGTGAAATGGGGGGGGGCGGCTACGAGCAGTACTTC. Encoded protein: CASSEMGGGGYEQYF.

The CDR3 DNA follows: TGCGCCAGCAGCTTAAAGGCGGGGGGCTACAATGAGCAGTTCTTC. Translated, it gives CASSLKAGGYNEQFF. J is TRBJ2-1 and V is TRBV5-1; 8 bases align to TRBD2. This CDR3 is 15 amino acids long. Germline values: CDR1 SGHRS, CDR2 YFSETQ. With V trimmed by 2 bases and J by 3 bases, 4 bases remained unmatched.

This clonotype showed up just a few times. The rearrangement links TRBV6-1 to TRBJ2-1, with 13 positions matching TRBD2. The V gene's germline CDR1 is MNHNS and CDR2 SASEGT. The CDR3 contains 17 residues. Trimming took 5 bases from V and 4 from J; bases not matched to a gene: 8. The DNA for the CDR3 is TGTGCCAGCAGTCCGGGGACTAGCGGGACTAGATACAATGAGCAGTTCTTC. This codes for CASSPGTSGTRYNEQFF.

V usage is TRBV6-2 or TRBV6-3 and J usage is TRBJ1-1; a weak D match, TRBD1 (6 bases). This CDR3 region has 11 residues. The germline V and J ends were trimmed by 4 bases and 8 bases, with 8 bases remaining between them. Per the germline V gene, CDR1 is MNHEY and CDR2 is SVGEGT. CDR3 sequence reads: CASSSTGEAFF. The CDR3 region has the DNA TGTGCCAGCAGTTCCACAGGGGAAGCTTTCTTT.

This clonotype has a count of ten or more. The chain joins TRBV29-1 to TRBJ2-3; D assignment may be TRBD1 or TRBD2 (7 bases each). The CDR3 consists of 14 residues. V lost 4 bases and J 4 bases, leaving 15 bases between the germline ends. The germline V gene encodes CDR1 SQVTM and CDR2 ANQGSEA. DNA for the CDR3: TGCAGCGTTGGGGAGGGGGCCATTGCAGATACGCAGTATTTT. This sequence encodes CSVGEGAIADTQYF.